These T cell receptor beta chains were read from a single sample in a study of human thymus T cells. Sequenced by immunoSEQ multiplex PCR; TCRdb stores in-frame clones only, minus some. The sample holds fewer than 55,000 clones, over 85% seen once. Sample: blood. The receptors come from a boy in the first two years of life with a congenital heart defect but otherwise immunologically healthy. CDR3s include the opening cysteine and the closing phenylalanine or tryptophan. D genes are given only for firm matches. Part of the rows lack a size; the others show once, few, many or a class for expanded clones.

CDR3nt: TGTGCCAGCAGCCAAGATCGGGCGGGGTCCGGCGCCGGGGAGCTGTTTTTT
CDR3aa: CASSQDRAGSGAGELFF
j_gene: TRBJ2-2
v_gene: TRBV4-2
abundance: -
d_gene: -

CDR3nt: TGCGCCAGCAGCTCATTACAGGACGGAGGGGCCAACGTCCTGACTTTC
CDR3aa: CASSSLQDGGANVLTF
j_gene: TRBJ2-6
v_gene: TRBV5-1
abundance: -
d_gene: -

CDR3nt: TGTGCCACCAGCAGAGATCGATTTCAGCCCCAGCATTTT
CDR3aa: CATSRDRFQPQHF
j_gene: TRBJ1-5
v_gene: TRBV15
abundance: -
d_gene: -

CDR3nt: TGTGCCAGTACCTCGACAGGGGGGGAGACCCAGTACTTC
CDR3aa: CASTSTGGETQYF
j_gene: TRBJ2-5
v_gene: TRBV19
abundance: -
d_gene: TRBD1

CDR3nt: TGTGCCAGCAGTTACAGGCAGTATAATTCACCCCTCCACTTT
CDR3aa: CASSYRQYNSPLHF
j_gene: TRBJ1-6
v_gene: TRBV6-5
abundance: -
d_gene: -

CDR3nt: TGTGCCAGCAGTGGGGGGACCCGCACAGATACGCAGTATTTT
CDR3aa: CASSGGTRTDTQYF
j_gene: TRBJ2-3
v_gene: TRBV2
abundance: -
d_gene: -

CDR3nt: TGTGCCAGCAGCTCCACGCGGGGGCGGACAGAGACCCAGTACTTC
CDR3aa: CASSSTRGRTETQYF
j_gene: TRBJ2-5
v_gene: TRBV5-4
abundance: -
d_gene: -

CDR3nt: TGTGCCAGCAGCTTAGGTTGGGGGGTAGTGAGGAACACTGAAGCTTTCTTT
CDR3aa: CASSLGWGVVRNTEAFF
j_gene: TRBJ1-1
v_gene: TRBV7-9
abundance: -
d_gene: -

CDR3nt: TGCGCCAGCAGCCAAGGGCGGCAGAACTACGAGCAGTACTTC
CDR3aa: CASSQGRQNYEQYF
j_gene: TRBJ2-7
v_gene: TRBV4-3
abundance: -
d_gene: -

CDR3nt: TGCGCCAGCAGCCAGGACCCCGGGACAGCTTCGCAAGAGACCCAGTACTTC
CDR3aa: CASSQDPGTASQETQYF
j_gene: TRBJ2-5
v_gene: TRBV4-1
abundance: -
d_gene: TRBD1

CDR3nt: TGTGCCAGCAAGCGGTCGGGGGCCAACGTCCTGACTTTC
CDR3aa: CASKRSGANVLTF
j_gene: TRBJ2-6
v_gene: TRBV6-4
abundance: once
d_gene: -

CDR3nt: TGCGCCAGTAACGGAGCGGGGGGCCCAAGGAGCTCCTACAATGAGCAGTTCTTC
CDR3aa: CASNGAGGPRSSYNEQFF
j_gene: TRBJ2-1
v_gene: TRBV4-1
abundance: -
d_gene: TRBD2

CDR3nt: TGTGCCAGCTCGTCAAGCACAGATACGCAGTATTTT
CDR3aa: CASSSSTDTQYF
j_gene: TRBJ2-3
v_gene: TRBV18
abundance: -
d_gene: -

CDR3nt: TGTGCCAGCCAGGGTCGGGGGGAAAAACTGTTTTTT
CDR3aa: CASQGRGEKLFF
j_gene: TRBJ1-4
v_gene: TRBV7-9
abundance: -
d_gene: -

CDR3nt: TGTGCCAGCAGGGGGGGACAGGGTGGAGAAAAACTGTTTTTT
CDR3aa: CASRGGQGGEKLFF
j_gene: TRBJ1-4
v_gene: TRBV28
abundance: -
d_gene: TRBD1

CDR3nt: TGTGCCAGCAGCCGAAGGGGCGGGGGGCCCTACAATGAGCAGTTCTTC
CDR3aa: CASSRRGGGPYNEQFF
j_gene: TRBJ2-1
v_gene: TRBV7-2
abundance: -
d_gene: TRBD2

CDR3nt: TGCGCCAGCAGCTTGGGGAGACAGGGAGGGGAAAAACTGTTTTTT
CDR3aa: CASSLGRQGGEKLFF
j_gene: TRBJ1-4
v_gene: TRBV5-1
abundance: -
d_gene: TRBD1

CDR3nt: TGTGCCAGTAGTAGGACTAGCGGGGGGGAGACCCAGTACTTC
CDR3aa: CASSRTSGGETQYF
j_gene: TRBJ2-5
v_gene: TRBV19
abundance: -
d_gene: TRBD2

CDR3nt: TGTGCCAGCAGCCTTTGGACTAGCGGGGGACGAAACATTCAGTACTTC
CDR3aa: CASSLWTSGGRNIQYF
j_gene: TRBJ2-4
v_gene: TRBV7-2
abundance: once
d_gene: TRBD2

CDR3nt: TGCAGCGTTGTTTGGGACAGGGGTGGCTACACCTTC
CDR3aa: CSVVWDRGGYTF
j_gene: TRBJ1-2
v_gene: TRBV29-1
abundance: -
d_gene: TRBD1